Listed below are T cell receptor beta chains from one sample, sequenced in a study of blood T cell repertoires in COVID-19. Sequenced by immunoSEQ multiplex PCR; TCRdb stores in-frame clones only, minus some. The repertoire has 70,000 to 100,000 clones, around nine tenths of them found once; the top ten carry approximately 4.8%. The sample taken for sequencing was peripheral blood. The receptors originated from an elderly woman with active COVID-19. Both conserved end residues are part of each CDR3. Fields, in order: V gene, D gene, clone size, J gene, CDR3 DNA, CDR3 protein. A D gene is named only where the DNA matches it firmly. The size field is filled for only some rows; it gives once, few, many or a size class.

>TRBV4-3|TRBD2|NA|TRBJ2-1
TGCGCCAGCAGCCAGAAACCGGGACTAGCGGGAACGAATGAGCAGTTCTTC
CASSQKPGLAGTNEQFF
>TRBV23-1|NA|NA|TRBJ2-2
TGCGCCAGAACAGGGTCCACGGTGCCCGGGGAGCTGTTTTTT
CARTGSTVPGELFF
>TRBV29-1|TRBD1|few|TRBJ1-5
TGCAGCGTTGAACTGGACAGGGGTGGCCAGCCCCAGCATTTT
CSVELDRGGQPQHF
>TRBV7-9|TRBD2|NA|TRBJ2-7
TGTGCCAGCAGCCCTAGCGGGAGTTCCAACGAGCAGTACTTC
CASSPSGSSNEQYF
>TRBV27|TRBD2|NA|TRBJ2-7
TGTGCCAGCAGACGAGAAGCTAGCGGGAGGGACTACGAGCAGTACTTC
CASRREASGRDYEQYF
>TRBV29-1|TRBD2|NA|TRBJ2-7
TGCAGCGTTGAAGATGGACTAGCGGGAGTCGAGCAGTACTTC
CSVEDGLAGVEQYF
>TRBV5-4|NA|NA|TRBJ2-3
TGTGCCAGCAGCGCCCCCGGAGGGCAAGTTGCAGATACGCAGTATTTT
CASSAPGGQVADTQYF
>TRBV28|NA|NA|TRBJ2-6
TGTGCCAGCAGTTCACAGGGTAGAGGGGCCAACGTCCTGACTTTC
CASSSQGRGANVLTF
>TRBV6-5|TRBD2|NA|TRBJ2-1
TGTGCCAGCAGTTACTCGCTCACTAGCGGGCGCGCAGGGCTGTTCTTC
CASSYSLTSGRAGLFF
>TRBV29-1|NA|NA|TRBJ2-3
TGCAGCGTGGGCGGCGGCGCCACAGATACGCAGTATTTT
CSVGGGATDTQYF
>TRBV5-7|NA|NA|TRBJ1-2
TGTGCCACGGCGGGGATAGCTAACTATGGCTACACCTTC
CATAGIANYGYTF
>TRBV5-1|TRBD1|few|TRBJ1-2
TGCGCCAGCAGCTTTCAGGGGGGAGGCGGCTACACCTTC
CASSFQGGGGYTF
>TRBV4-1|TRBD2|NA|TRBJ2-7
TGCGCCAGCAGCTTAGCGGGAGGCTCCTCCTACGAGCAGTACTTC
CASSLAGGSSYEQYF
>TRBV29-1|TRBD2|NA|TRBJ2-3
TGCAGCGGAATACTAGCGGGAGTAACAGATACGCAGTATTTT
CSGILAGVTDTQYF
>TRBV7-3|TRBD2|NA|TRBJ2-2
TGTGCCAGCAGCTCTAGCGGGAGGGCCGGGGAGCTGTTTTTT
CASSSSGRAGELFF
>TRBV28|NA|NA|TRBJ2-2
TGTGCCAGCACTTTTATGGAGTACACCGGGGAGCTGTTTTTT
CASTFMEYTGELFF
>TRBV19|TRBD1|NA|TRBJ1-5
TGTGCCAGTAGCAAAGGGACAGGTAATAATCAGCCCCAGCATTTT
CASSKGTGNNQPQHF
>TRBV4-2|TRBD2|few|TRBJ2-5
TGTGCCAGCAGCCAAGACCTAGCGGGAGGCCGGGGGGTAGAGACCCAGTACTTC
CASSQDLAGGRGVETQYF
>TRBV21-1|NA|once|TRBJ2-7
TGTGCCAGCAGCAAAGGTTTGGGCAGATACGAGCAGTACTTC
CASSKGLGRYEQYF
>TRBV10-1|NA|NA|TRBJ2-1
TGCGCCAGCGGAATACTAGCTGATGAGCAGTTCTTC
CASGILADEQFF
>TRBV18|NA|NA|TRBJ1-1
TGTGCCAGCTCCCCCGACACGTCCACTGAAGCTTTCTTT
CASSPDTSTEAFF
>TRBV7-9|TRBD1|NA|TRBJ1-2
TGTGCCAGCAGCCCAGACGGACAGGGCAACTATGGCTACACCTTC
CASSPDGQGNYGYTF
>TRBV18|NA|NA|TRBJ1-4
TGTGCCAGCTCATCCCTGTCACAGGGAAAAAATGAAAAACTGTTTTTT
CASSSLSQGKNEKLFF
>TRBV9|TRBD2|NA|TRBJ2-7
TGTGCCAGCAGCGCCACTAGCGGGAGTGCTTACGAGCAGTACTTC
CASSATSGSAYEQYF
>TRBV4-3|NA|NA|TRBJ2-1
TGCGCCAGCAGCCAAGATTTTCAATTCGGCTACAATGAGCAGTTCTTC
CASSQDFQFGYNEQFF
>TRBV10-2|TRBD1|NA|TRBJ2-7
TGCGCCAGTCGCTCGGGACAGGGGGGTGACGAGCAGTACTTC
CASRSGQGGDEQYF
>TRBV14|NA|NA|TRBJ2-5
TGTGCCAGCAGCCAAGTTTATGCGGCGGAGAAGAGGCAAGAGACCCAGTACTTC
CASSQVYAAEKRQETQYF
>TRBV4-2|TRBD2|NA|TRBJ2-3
TGTGCCAGCAGCCCAGCTAGCGGGAGGGAGGTAGATACGCAGTATTTT
CASSPASGREVDTQYF
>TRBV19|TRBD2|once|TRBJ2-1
TGTGCCTCCGGATTGGCGGGAGGGCCACATGAGCAGTTCTTC
CASGLAGGPHEQFF
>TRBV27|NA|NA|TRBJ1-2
TGTGCCAGCAGTCCGGCAGGGGCCATCTATGGCTACACCTTC
CASSPAGAIYGYTF
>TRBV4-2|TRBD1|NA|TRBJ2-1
TGTGCCAGCAGCCCCCAGGGGGACCACAATGAGCAGTTCTTC
CASSPQGDHNEQFF
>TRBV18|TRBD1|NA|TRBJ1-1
TGTGCCAGCTCACCACCTACAGGGGTTACTGAAGCTTTCTTT
CASSPPTGVTEAFF
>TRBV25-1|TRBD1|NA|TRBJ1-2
TGTGCCAGCACCCCTGCGACAGGGGGCGTCTATGGCTACACCTTC
CASTPATGGVYGYTF
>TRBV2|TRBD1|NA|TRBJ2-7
TGTGCCAGCAAGACAGGGACAACCTACGAGCAGTACTTC
CASKTGTTYEQYF
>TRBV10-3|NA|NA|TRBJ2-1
TGTGCCACCACGTGGCAGGGACTTAACAATGAGCAGTTCTTC
CATTWQGLNNEQFF
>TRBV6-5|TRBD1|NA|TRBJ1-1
TGTGCCAGCAGCCTGAACAGGGGACCGAACACTGAAGCTTTCTTT
CASSLNRGPNTEAFF
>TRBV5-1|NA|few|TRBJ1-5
TGCGCCAGCAGCTTGGGCACGGGAGATCAGCCCCAGCATTTT
CASSLGTGDQPQHF
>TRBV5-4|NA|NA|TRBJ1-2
TGTGCCAGCAGCTTGTTCCGACCAACCAGGGGACGTGACTATGGCTACACCTTC
CASSLFRPTRGRDYGYTF
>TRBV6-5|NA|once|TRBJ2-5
TGTGCCAGCTCTTATAGCGGCCAAGAGACCCAGTACTTC
CASSYSGQETQYF